This T cell receptor (beta chain) was captured in a study of identical twins (dated by TCRdb to the mid-2010s). About the investigation overall: To test whether fetal clonotypes persist, this study deep-sequenced TCR alpha and beta repertoires from monozygotic twins, from unrelated adults of various ages, and from cord blood. Replicate twin experiments were performed at different times using different library preparation protocols to rule out contamination.

Libraries were prepared through 5' RACE. TCRdb shows the sequencer as Illumina HiSeq 2000. Template switching added a universal primer binding site, and the final cDNA carried a unique molecular identifier that allowed TCR cDNA molecules to be counted accurately. Specific primers in the conserved constant-segment region were used to synthesize first-strand cDNA for the TCR alpha and beta chains. To control for contamination, every cDNA library carried two barcodes: a SMART-Mk sample barcode plus Illumina barcodes. Two successive PCR steps introduced TruSeq adapter sequences along with Illumina sample barcodes. TCR alpha and beta cDNA libraries were sequenced on the Illumina HiSeq platform with custom primers. The study's processing was this. Unique molecular identifiers were extracted from raw reads with MiGEC, and CDR3 positions were determined with MiXCR. For each individual, recombination models were inferred using an EM algorithm with the repgenHMM and IGoR tools. The tcR package in R was used for shared clonotype analysis, with sharing normalized by the product of cloneset sizes. To study raw recombination without the effects of thymic and clonal selection, out-of-frame nonproductive sequences were analyzed. TCRdb reanalyzed the raw reads on its own, using fastp at Q25 for trimming and MiXCR for clone calling, and kept in-frame beta chains. A single entry per CDR3 protein holds the most common genes and DNA from its merged rows. TCRdb, rather than the study authors, made the V and J calls. This sample gives 470,000 or so distinct CDR3 sequences in total; about 24% of them show up just once. About 2.7% of the sample is taken by the ten largest.

Germline trimming: 6 bases from V, 4 bases from J; junction bases outside gene matches: 9. The CDR3 contains 16 residues, cysteine and phenylalanine counted. Kept here is only the CDR3 DNA, which spans 48 bases and is read in frame from base 1. CDR1 and CDR2, per the germline V gene, are MNHNS and SASEGT. The research as a whole found: In monozygotic twins, recombination models systematically underestimated out-of-frame TCR alpha sharing, but the models matched the sharing seen between unrelated individuals. Because the same donors could not be followed over many years, conclusions were based on cross-sectional statistical analysis. Zero-insertion analyses could be partly confounded by invariant T cells such as MAIT and iNKT, though diverse VJ usage argued against such confounding for most clonotypes. Fewer insertions were carried by abundant cord blood beta clonotypes; a weaker similar trend was observed in young adult naive repertoires, while no such trend was observed in memory repertoires. Excess twin sharing in beta out-of-frame sequences was weaker because fewer shared sequences lowered the signal-to-noise ratio. Compared with coincidental sharing between unrelated individuals, an excess of low generation-probability sequences was observed among out-of-frame TCR alpha sequences shared between twins.

About this clonotype itself: The target of this receptor is not known. Per-base quality was not reported, and no clone a single base away is much larger than it.

Every donor was a healthy Caucasian. Three pairs of female monozygotic twins, all aged about 18 to 30 years, were included in the twin cohort. CD4+ and CD8+ T cell populations were isolated with positive isolation kits from Invitrogen. The sample was also reused in another study, on T cells expressing NK-cell markers. Drawing on the second study: TCR beta-chain repertoires were profiled in sorted CD3+CD56+NKG2C+, CD3+CD56+NKG2C- and CD3+CD56-NKG2C+ T-cell subsets from several donors. Among the eight sequenced donors, only one was HCMV-seronegative, while the other seven were HCMV-seropositive. To restrict sorting to alphabetaTCR-expressing T cells, an anti-gammadeltaTCR antibody was added in several experiments. In about 6 donors, the dominant CD3+CD56+NKG2C+ clonotypes were found to rank among the top 10 CD8+ clonotypes and to make up about 1.0-7.0% of CD8+ T cells. Those dominant clonotypes were again the most abundant among CD3+CD56-NKG2C+ cells in a handful of donors, at about 25-65%. It remained unclear whether the expanded NKG2C-expressing T cell clones were specific for HCMV antigens. All eight donors whose samples were sequenced were randomly selected healthy volunteers, three of them men and five women. HCMV-specific IgG was detected in serum with a commercial ELISA kit to determine HCMV serostatus. Reads were demultiplexed and grouped by UMI with MIGEC, and clonotypes were assembled and quantified with MiTCR. Only TCR cDNA sequences supported by at least two reads were kept to exclude erroneous sequences. The tcR package was used for downstream repertoire analysis, and clonotypes were matched between fractions using CDR3 nucleotide sequence together with V segment. Antigen specificity was annotated against VDJdb with VDJmatch, allowing one amino acid substitution in CDR3.

Recombination connected TRBV6-1 to TRBJ2-2; 9 central bases correspond to TRBD2. This receptor was identified in a woman younger than 35 in good health. Sequencing was performed on CD4+ T cells sorted from blood. The CDR3 protein: CASSSGERGVTGELFF. The DNA sequence follows: TGTGCCAGCAGCTCCGGGGAGCGGGGGGTCACCGGGGAGCTGTTTTTT.